This entry lists 29 T cell receptor beta chains sequenced from one sample in a study of tumor-infiltrating lymphocytes in primary liver carcinoma. The input was 500 ng total RNA; TCR beta cDNA was made from it with a constant-region primer. Three nested multiplex PCR rounds, a slightly modified ARM-PCR, produced the libraries for TCR beta. Running roughly 10 cycles apiece, the first two PCR rounds relied on TRBV1-TRBV30 forward primers together with a C-beta reverse primer. TCRdb fed the multiplex PCR reads into MiXCR, producing one record per CDR3 protein. Among 310,000 or so distinct CDR3 sequences, about two thirds were seen once, and the ten largest hold under 8.5%. Blood RNA was derived from unsorted whole blood, and germline DNA was extracted too. Source material: peripheral blood. These receptor sequences come from a man aged 35 to 55 with primary liver carcinoma and hepatitis B virus infection.

With regard to this clonotype: At one of its ends the junction is not consistent with the germline gene, which may arise from a read error. The chain carries TRBV11-1 and TRBJ2-1; 8 nucleotides align to TRBD2. Germline CDR1 SGHAT, CDR2 FQDESV (reference sequence). The CDR3 has 17 amino acids. This chain's CDR3 is CVSSLVSSGLVDNEQIF. In nucleotides, the CDR3 is TGTGTCAGCAGCTTAGTATCGTCGGGACTAGTGGACAATGAGCAGATCTTC.

The J gene is TRBJ2-5, the V gene TRBV12-3 or TRBV12-4, with D tentatively TRBD2 (5 bases). This CDR3 has 11 amino acids. The CDR3 DNA reads as TGTGTCGGCAGTTTAGAGGGGACCCAGTACTTC. Residues: CVGSLEGTQYF.

This clonotype appeared a few times. CDR3 sequence reads: CASGNPGTSYEQYF. As DNA, the CDR3 is TGTGCCAGCGGGAACCCCGGGACATCCTACGAGCAGTACTTC. The J gene is TRBJ2-7, the V gene TRBV25-1; TRBD1 might be the D (6 bases). Germline V lookup: CDR1 MGHDK, CDR2 SYGVNS. This CDR3 has 14 amino acids. V was trimmed by 8 bases and J by 1 base, leaving 15 bases between them.

This clonotype was seen once. A read error is likely, as this CDR3 ends without the conserved phenylalanine or tryptophan. The rearrangement links TRBV11-2 to TRBJ2-1, with D maybe TRBD1 (7 bases). The CDR3 is 14 amino acids. The V and J ends lost 8 bases and 7 bases respectively, with 18 bases between them. Germline assignment: CDR1 SGHAT and CDR2 FQNNGV. CDR3: CASSPRAGGNEQFS. The CDR3 nucleotides read TGTGCCAGCTCCCCTAGGGCAGGGGGGAATGAGCAGTTCTCC.

As to this clonotype: A much larger clone sits a single nucleotide away, making a read error possible. The CDR3 DNA sequence: TGTGCCAGCAGTTCCCTTGGACTAGCGGGAAACAATGAGCAGTTCTTC. Amino acids: CASSSLGLAGNNEQFF. V gene TRBV12-3 or TRBV12-4 combines with J gene TRBJ2-1, with 12 bases matching TRBD2. The CDR3 extends over 16 amino acids. J gave up 5 bases and V 4 bases, and 6 bases lay outside the gene matches.

This clonotype was seen only once. This may arise from a read error, as a much more abundant clone is one base away. The chain recombines TRBV6-1 with TRBJ2-5, with D perhaps TRBD1 (5 bases). The length of the CDR3 is 14 residues. The germline V and J ends were trimmed by 1 base and 5 bases, with 11 bases remaining between them. CDR1 and CDR2 (germline): MNHNS, SASEGT. The CDR3 DNA follows: TGTGCCAGCAGTGAAGGAAGGGGCGGCGAGACCCAGTACTTC. Residues: CASSEGRGGETQYF.

On this clonotype: An end of the junction differs from the germline gene, which may be a read error. V is TRBV11-3 and J is TRBJ2-7, with unresolved D. Per germline, CDR1 SGHNT and CDR2 YENEEA. CDR3 size: 12 residues. DNA for the CDR3: TGTGCCTGCAGCTATTGGGCCGAAGAGCAGTACTTC. Encoded protein: CACSYWAEEQYF.

This clonotype was seen once. The J gene is TRBJ2-7, the V gene TRBV5-1, with 9 bases lining up with TRBD1. J gave up 4 bases and V 4 bases, and 18 bases lay outside the gene matches. The CDR3 totals 18 residues. The germline V gene has CDR1 SGHRS and CDR2 YFSETQ. The CDR3 sequence is CASSLFRDRVPGFYEQYF. CDR3 nucleotide sequence: TGCGCCAGCAGCCTATTCCGGGACAGGGTGCCCGGGTTTTACGAGCAGTACTTC.

The rearrangement links TRBV28 to TRBJ2-5, with 8 bases fitting TRBD1. Germline V gives CDR1 MDHEN, CDR2 SYDVKM. The CDR3 loop spans 13 amino acids. Losses at the gene ends were 4 bases for V and 6 bases for J; bases not matched to a gene: 4. CDR3 sequence reads: CASSYQGAKTQYF. The CDR3 DNA reads as TGTGCCAGCAGTTATCAGGGGGCGAAGACCCAGTACTTC.

This clonotype was recorded many times. J is TRBJ1-2 and V is TRBV4-2; perhaps TRBD1 as D (6 bases). The germline CDR1 and CDR2 sequences are LGHNA and YNFKEQ. V was clipped by 4 bases and J by 8 bases, with 20 bases between them. The CDR3 totals 15 residues. CDR3 bases: TGTGCCAGCAGCCCGAAAGACCGGGGTACAGGGGGCTACACCTTC. Translating gives CASSPKDRGTGGYTF.

At least ten counts were recorded for this clonotype. The chain is built from TRBV4-1 and TRBJ2-3; possible D gene TRBD2, 6 bases. Trimming removed 1 base from V and 6 bases from J, with 14 bases in between. This CDR3 contains 15 residues. CDR1 and CDR2 from the germline V gene are MGHRA and YSYEKL. The CDR3 here is CASSQGRAFVDTQYF. CDR3 sequence (DNA): TGCGCCAGCAGCCAAGGGAGGGCCTTCGTGGATACGCAGTATTTT.

This clonotype showed up just a few times. The junction departs from the called germline gene at one end, perhaps through a read error. The chain recombines TRBV11-2 with TRBJ2-2; TRBD2 aligns across 12 bases. CDR3 size: 16 residues. CDR1 and CDR2 (germline): SGHAT, FQNNGV. CDR3 region: CASSRTSGMGAGELLF. DNA for the CDR3: TGTGCCAGTAGCAGGACTAGCGGGATGGGGGCCGGGGAGCTGCTTTTT. Full variable domain (rest looked up from reference TRBV11-2 and TRBJ2-2): EAGVAQSPRYKIIEKRQSVAFWCNPISGHATLYWYQQILGQGPKLLIQFQNNGVVDDSQLPKDRFSAERLKGVDSTLKIQPAKLEDSAVYLCASSRTSGMGAGELLFGEGSRLTVL.

At least ten counts were recorded for this clonotype. This chain uses TRBV10-3 with TRBJ1-3, with D possibly being TRBD1 (5 bases). The CDR3 consists of 13 residues. The V and J ends lost 8 bases and 0 bases respectively, with 8 bases between them. Germline CDR1 ENHRY, CDR2 SYGVKD. CDR3 amino acids: CAIGTASGNTIYF. The CDR3 nucleotides read TGTGCCATCGGGACGGCCTCTGGAAACACCATATATTTT.

This clonotype has only a few counts. The V call is TRBV13, the J call TRBJ2-3; no clear D gene. Per the germline V gene, CDR1 is PRHDT and CDR2 is FYEKMQ (reference sequence). The CDR3 runs to 14 residues. V was trimmed by 0 bases and J by 1 base, leaving 5 bases between them. CDR3 sequence: CASSLGRGTDTQYF. CDR3 bases: TGTGCCAGCAGCTTAGGGAGAGGCACAGATACGCAGTATTTT. The full variable domain, with the rest looked up from reference TRBV13 and TRBJ2-3, is AAGVIQSPRHLIKEKRETATLKCYPIPRHDTVYWYQQGPGQDPQFLISFYEKMQSDKGSIPDRFSAQQFSDYHSELNMSSLELGDSALYFCASSLGRGTDTQYFGPGTRLTVL.

On this clonotype itself: Possible read error: a much larger clone is one base away. The V and J genes are TRBV4-3 and TRBJ2-1; TRBD1 might be the D (6 bases). CDR1 is LGHNA and CDR2 is YSLEER in the germline V gene. CDR3 size: 15 residues. CDR3 nucleotides: TGCGCCAGCAGCCAAATACCAGGGGTCCGCAATGAGCAGTTATTC. It specifies CASSQIPGVRNEQLF.

Comments on this clonotype: A clone one base away is much larger, so this may be a read error. The chain recombines TRBV6-2 or TRBV6-3 with TRBJ2-1, with unresolved D. The germline V gene encodes CDR1 MNHEY and CDR2 SVGEGT. The CDR3 totals 15 residues. V was cut by 4 bases and J by 8 bases, with 18 bases left in between. Written as DNA, the CDR3 is TGTGCCAGCAGTTTAATGGACGTAGTGTTCTATGAGCAGTTCTTC. This translates into CASSLMDVVFYEQFF.

This clonotype was observed a few times. The junction does not match germline at one end; this may be a read error. The chain is built from TRBV11-2 and TRBJ2-1; 9 bases match TRBD2. The CDR3 extends over 16 amino acids. Germline V CDR1 and CDR2: SGHAT, FQNNGV. DNA for the CDR3: TGTGCCAGCAGCCCTAGCGGGATGAACTCCTACAATGAGAAGTTCTTC. It translates to CASSPSGMNSYNEKFF.

The chain recombines TRBV11-2 with TRBJ1-3; D call uncertain. Trimming removed 3 bases at V and 4 bases at J, with 16 bases between. The CDR3 covers 16 residues. CDR1 is SGHAT, CDR2 FQNNGV, per germline. The CDR3 protein is CASSFSAMPLGNTIYF. CDR3 sequence (DNA): TGTGCCAGCAGCTTCTCAGCAATGCCCTTGGGAAACACCATATATTTT. The full variable domain, in which reference TRBV11-2 and TRBJ1-3 provide the parts outside the CDR3, is EAGVAQSPRYKIIEKRQSVAFWCNPISGHATLYWYQQILGQGPKLLIQFQNNGVVDDSQLPKDRFSAERLKGVDSTLKIQPAKLEDSAVYLCASSFSAMPLGNTIYFGEGSWLTVV.

As to this clonotype: At one end the junction does not follow the germline gene, possibly because of a read error. The V call is TRBV11-2, the J call TRBJ2-2; D is uncertain. CDR1 is SGHAT, CDR2 FQNNGV, per germline. The CDR3 covers 16 residues. This CDR3 reads CTSSSPTQGNTGELFF. CDR3 DNA: TGTACCAGCAGCTCCCCGACGCAAGGGAACACCGGGGAGCTGTTTTTT.

In this sample, this clonotype turned up many times. The chain links TRBV4-3 to TRBJ2-3; TRBD2 matches 7 bases. This CDR3 contains 15 residues. With 5 bases clipped from V and 0 bases from J, the junction kept 5 bases outside the gene matches. The germline V gene encodes CDR1 LGHNA and CDR2 YSLEER. The CDR3 DNA reads as TGCGCCAGCAGCGCCCTAGCGGATAGCACAGATACGCAGTATTTT. This sequence encodes CASSALADSTDTQYF.

V gene TRBV14 combines with J gene TRBJ2-7; D remains unclear. Per germline, CDR1 SGHDN and CDR2 FVKESK. The CDR3 runs 12 residues. The ends were cut back, 3 bases at V and 13 bases at J, with 16 bases in the middle. The CDR3 DNA reads TGTGCCAGCAGCCAGTGGGCCTACGTGCACTACTTC. Amino acids: CASSQWAYVHYF.

To note about this clonotype: This is likely a read error, given that the CDR3 carries no conserved phenylalanine or tryptophan at its end. V and J are TRBV6-1 and TRBJ2-7; 9 nucleotides agree with TRBD2. The V gene's germline CDR1 is MNHNS and CDR2 SASEGT. With 7 bases clipped from V and 0 bases from J, the junction kept 10 bases outside the gene matches. The CDR3 runs 16 residues. CDR3 DNA: TGTGCCAGCACCCCCCTAGCGGGGCCGAGCTCCTACGAGCAGTACTTA. Its protein is CASTPLAGPSSYEQYL.

This clonotype was seen a handful of times. The chain couples TRBV4-1 to TRBJ1-3; 7 bases match TRBD1. The CDR3 length is 14 residues. V lost 8 bases to trimming and J lost 4 bases; unmatched junction nucleotides: 8. CDR1 and CDR2 (germline): MGHRA, YSYEKL. The CDR3 spells CASRSTGSGNTIYF. Here the CDR3 DNA reads TGCGCCAGCCGTTCGACAGGGAGCGGAAACACCATATATTTT.

About this clonotype itself: Lacking the conserved final phenylalanine or tryptophan, this CDR3 likely reflects a read error. The V call is TRBV11-3, the J call TRBJ2-7, with D tentatively TRBD2 (6 bases). The CDR3 contains 12 residues. Trimming removed 0 bases at V and 9 bases at J, with 9 bases between. Germline lookup yields CDR1 SGHNT and CDR2 YENEEA. The CDR3 DNA is TGTGCCAGCAGCTTAGATCGGGGAGGGCAGTACTTA. It encodes CASSLDRGGQYL.

This clonotype appeared many times. The V and J genes are TRBV6-5 and TRBJ2-1; D not certain. Germline CDR1 MNHEY, CDR2 SVGAGI. The CDR3 covers 14 residues. Trimming shortened V by 3 bases and J by 7 bases, and 13 bases separated the two germline ends. CDR3 DNA: TGTGCCAGCAGTTATTCCGGCTTCCGAAATGAGCAGTTCTTC. Protein product: CASSYSGFRNEQFF.

V usage is TRBV7-9 and J usage is TRBJ1-1, with 8 bases identical to TRBD1. CDR1 is SEHNR and CDR2 is FQNEAQ in the germline V gene (reference sequence). The V and J ends lost 11 bases and 5 bases, in that order; junction bases with no gene match: 7. The CDR3 is 12 residues long. CDR3 residues: CAGQGGKTEAFF. The CDR3, as DNA: TGTGCCGGACAGGGCGGGAAGACTGAAGCTTTCTTT.

About this clonotype: Germline is not matched at one junction end, which may reflect a read error. V is TRBV5-8 and J is TRBJ2-2; TRBD2 matches 14 bases. CDR3 size: 19 residues. Germline values: CDR1 SGHTS, CDR2 YDEGEE. The CDR3 protein is CASSLSGLAGGANTRELFF. CDR3 bases: TGTGCCAGCAGTTTGTCAGGACTAGCGGGAGGTGCGAACACCAGGGAGCTATTTTTT.

A note on this clonotype: A much larger clone differs by one base, so this may be a read error. This chain joins TRBV6-5 and TRBJ2-3; TRBD2 matches at 7 bases. V shed 8 bases and J 6 bases; nucleotides not matched to a gene: 20. CDR1 MNHEY and CDR2 SVGAGI come from the germline V gene. The CDR3 is 17 amino acids. The CDR3 DNA follows: TGTGCCAGCTGGGTGGGAGGGCCTCGTGCGCAATTGGATACGCAGTATTTT. This encodes CASWVGGPRAQLDTQYF.

This clonotype appeared many times. The chain recombines TRBV5-6 with TRBJ2-1, with D unresolved. The CDR3 consists of 11 residues. Trimming took 0 bases from V and 5 from J, leaving 0 bases between them. CDR1 and CDR2 (germline): SGHDT, YYEEEE. CDR3 sequence (DNA): TGTGCCAGCAGCTTGGACAATGAGCAGTTCTTC. It encodes CASSLDNEQFF.